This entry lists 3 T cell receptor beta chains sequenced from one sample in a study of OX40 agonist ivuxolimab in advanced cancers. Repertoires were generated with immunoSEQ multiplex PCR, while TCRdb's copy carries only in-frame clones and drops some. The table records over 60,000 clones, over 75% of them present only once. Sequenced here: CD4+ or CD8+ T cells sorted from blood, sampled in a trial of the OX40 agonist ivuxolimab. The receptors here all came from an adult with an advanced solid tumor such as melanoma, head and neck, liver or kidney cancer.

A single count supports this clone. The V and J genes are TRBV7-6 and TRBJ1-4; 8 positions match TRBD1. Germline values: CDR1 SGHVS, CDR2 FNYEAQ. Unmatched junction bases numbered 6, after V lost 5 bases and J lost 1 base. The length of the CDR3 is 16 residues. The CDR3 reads CASSPNGQGTNEKLFF. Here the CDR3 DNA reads TGTGCCAGCAGCCCAAACGGACAGGGAACTAATGAAAAACTGTTTTTT. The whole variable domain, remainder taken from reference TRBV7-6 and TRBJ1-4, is GAGVSQSPRYKVTKRGQDVALRCDPISGHVSLYWYRQALGQGPEFLTYFNYEAQQDKSGLPNDRFSAERPEGSISTLTIQRTEQRDSAMYRCASSPNGQGTNEKLFFGSGTQLSVL.

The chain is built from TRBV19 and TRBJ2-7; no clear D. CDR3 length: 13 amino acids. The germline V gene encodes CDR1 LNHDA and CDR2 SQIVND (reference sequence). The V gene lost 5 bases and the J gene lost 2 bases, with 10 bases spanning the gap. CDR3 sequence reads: CASSSHETYEQYF. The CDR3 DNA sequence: TGTGCCAGTAGTTCTCACGAAACCTACGAGCAGTACTTC.

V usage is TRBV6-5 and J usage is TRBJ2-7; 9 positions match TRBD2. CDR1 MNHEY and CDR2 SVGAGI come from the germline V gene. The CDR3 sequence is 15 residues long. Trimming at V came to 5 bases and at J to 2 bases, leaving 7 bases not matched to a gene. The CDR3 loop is CASSGRTSVAYEQYF. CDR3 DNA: TGTGCCAGCAGTGGTCGGACTAGCGTTGCCTACGAGCAGTACTTC.